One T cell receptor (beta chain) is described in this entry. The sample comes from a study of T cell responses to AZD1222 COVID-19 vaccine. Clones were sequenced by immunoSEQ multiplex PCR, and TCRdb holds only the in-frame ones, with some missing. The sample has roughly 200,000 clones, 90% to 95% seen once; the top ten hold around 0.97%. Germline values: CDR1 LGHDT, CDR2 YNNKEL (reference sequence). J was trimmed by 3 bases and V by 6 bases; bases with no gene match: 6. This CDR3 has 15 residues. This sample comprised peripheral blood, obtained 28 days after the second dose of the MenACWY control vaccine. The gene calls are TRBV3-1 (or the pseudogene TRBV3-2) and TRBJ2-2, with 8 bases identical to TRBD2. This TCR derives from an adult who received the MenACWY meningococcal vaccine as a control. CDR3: CASSLFSGDTGELFF. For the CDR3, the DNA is TGTGCCAGCAGTCTTTTTAGCGGGGACACCGGGGAGCTGTTTTTT.